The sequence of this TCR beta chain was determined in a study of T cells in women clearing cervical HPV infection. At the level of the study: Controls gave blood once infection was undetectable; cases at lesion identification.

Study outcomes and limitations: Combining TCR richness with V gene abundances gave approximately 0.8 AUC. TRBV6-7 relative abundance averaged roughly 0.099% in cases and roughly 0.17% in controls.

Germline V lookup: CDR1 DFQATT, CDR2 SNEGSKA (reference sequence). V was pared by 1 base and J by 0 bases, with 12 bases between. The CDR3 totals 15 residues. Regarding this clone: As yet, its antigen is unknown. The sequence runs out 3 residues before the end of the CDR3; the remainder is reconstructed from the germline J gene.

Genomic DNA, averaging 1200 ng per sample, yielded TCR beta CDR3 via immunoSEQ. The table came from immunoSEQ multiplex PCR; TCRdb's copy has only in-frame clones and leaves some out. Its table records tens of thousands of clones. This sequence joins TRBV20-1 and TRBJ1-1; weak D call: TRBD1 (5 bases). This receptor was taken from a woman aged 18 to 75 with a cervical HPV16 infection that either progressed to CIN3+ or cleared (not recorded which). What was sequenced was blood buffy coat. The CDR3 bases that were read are TGCAGTGCTAGAGGTCGACAGTTCCTGAACACTGAA. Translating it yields CSARGRQFLNTE. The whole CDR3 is CSARGRQFLNTEAFF.